This entry is about one TCR beta chain. Its specificity is not known. With 0 bases clipped from V and 10 bases from J, the junction kept 6 bases outside the gene matches. This CDR3 contains 14 residues. CDR1 and CDR2 from the germline V gene are SGHAT and FQNNGV. The PCR used 60 Vbeta and 13 Jbeta primers. The protocol was immunoSEQ multiplex PCR, while the TCRdb copy is restricted to in-frame clones and leaves out a portion. The sample table sets out about 160,000 clones. These data come from a study of cytomegalovirus exposure and HLA in healthy donors. Whole-study results and caveats: Presence/absence analyses supposed approximately even sequencing depth among donors. Later on, a genetic analysis was performed. It linked a missense variant in DCLRE1C with V- and J-gene trimming of TCR beta. The study designated 160 or so TCR beta chains cytomegalovirus-associated.

This cohort consisted of healthy bone marrow donors. This TCR was recovered from a woman in her fifties or sixties in good health and CMV-seronegative. What was sequenced was PBMCs. J is TRBJ1-1 and V is TRBV11-2, with 9 bases aligning to TRBD1. Here the CDR3 DNA reads TGTGCCAGCAGCTTAGATCTGGGGACAGGGCGAGCTTTCTTT. This codes for CASSLDLGTGRAFF.